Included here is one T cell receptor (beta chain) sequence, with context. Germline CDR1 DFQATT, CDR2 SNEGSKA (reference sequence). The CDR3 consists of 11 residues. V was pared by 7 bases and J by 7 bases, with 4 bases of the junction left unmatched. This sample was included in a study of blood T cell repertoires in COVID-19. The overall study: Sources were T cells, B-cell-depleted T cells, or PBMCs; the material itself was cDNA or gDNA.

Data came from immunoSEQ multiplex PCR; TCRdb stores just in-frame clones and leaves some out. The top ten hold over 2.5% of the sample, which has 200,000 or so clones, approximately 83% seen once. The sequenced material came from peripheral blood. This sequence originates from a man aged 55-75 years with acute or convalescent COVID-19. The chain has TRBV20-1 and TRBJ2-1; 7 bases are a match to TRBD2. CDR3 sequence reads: CSGRERNEQFF. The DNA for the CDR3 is TGCAGTGGGCGGGAGAGGAATGAGCAGTTCTTC.